The next 26 T cell receptor beta chains were all read from a single sample in a study of T-cell reconstitution after alpha-beta-depleted transplantation in children. Unique molecular identifiers were used in preparing the TCRbeta library. Via MiXCR, TCRdb re-called the PCR reads, giving one row per CDR3 protein. Among just over 70,000 distinct CDR3 sequences listed, 6% to 8.5% were seen once. This sample comprised PBMCs from the stem cell graft donor, obtained from the stem cell graft. These receptors were collected from a human donor who donated a stem cell graft to a child with acute lymphoblastic leukemia.

This clonotype has more than one count but fewer than ten. The chain combines TRBV5-4 with TRBJ2-5, with TRBD2 matching 13 bases. Looked up from germline, CDR1 is SGHNT and CDR2 is YYREEE (reference sequence). V was clipped by 3 bases and J by 5 bases; unmatched bases: 4. CDR3 length: 15 amino acids. CDR3 residues: CASSSGLAGWETQYF. DNA of the CDR3: TGTGCCAGCAGCTCGGGACTAGCGGGGTGGGAGACCCAGTACTTC.

This clonotype appeared many times. The chain uses TRBV20-1 and TRBJ1-1; TRBD1 matches 8 bases. Germline CDR1 DFQATT, CDR2 SNEGSKA (reference sequence). V lost 3 bases to trimming and J lost 1 base; unmatched junction nucleotides: 1. The CDR3 has 13 amino acids. The CDR3 region has the DNA TGCAGTGCTAGGGGACAGGAGAACACTGAAGCTTTCTTT. Amino acid sequence: CSARGQENTEAFF.

This clonotype was observed at least ten times. The V call is TRBV7-2, the J call TRBJ2-5, with 13 nucleotides matching TRBD2. Per the germline V gene, CDR1 is SGHTA and CDR2 is FQGNSA. V gave up 5 bases and J gave up 4 bases; unmatched junction bases: 4. The CDR3 sequence is 15 residues long. This CDR3 reads CASSGTSGNRETQYF. In nucleotides, the CDR3 is TGTGCCAGCAGCGGGACTAGCGGGAATCGAGAGACCCAGTACTTC.

This clonotype was detected many times. The chain has TRBV20-1 and TRBJ2-5; the D is unclear. The CDR3 totals 11 residues. V lost 3 bases and J 4 bases, leaving 6 bases between the germline ends. Germline V CDR1 and CDR2: DFQATT, SNEGSKA (reference sequence). CDR3 DNA: TGCAGTGCTAGTCCTTTAGAGACCCAGTACTTC. As protein: CSASPLETQYF.

In its sample, this clonotype was seen many times. The genes are TRBV28 and TRBJ1-5; TRBD1 matches 10 bases. There are 15 residues in the CDR3. Unmatched junction bases numbered 7, after V lost 5 bases and J lost 6 bases. From germline, CDR1 is MDHEN and CDR2 SYDVKM. The CDR3 reads CASSVGTGEAQPQHF. Written as DNA, the CDR3 is TGTGCCAGCAGTGTCGGGACAGGGGAAGCTCAGCCCCAGCATTTT.

The chain combines TRBV7-8 with TRBJ2-1; D is unclear. This CDR3 is 14 amino acids long. Germline V gene data show CDR1 as SGHVS and CDR2 as FQNEAQ. V gave up 5 bases and J gave up 8 bases, with 16 bases separating them. The CDR3: CASSVLHNWDEQFF. For the CDR3, the DNA is TGTGCCAGCAGCGTTCTTCATAATTGGGATGAGCAGTTCTTC.

This clonotype came up many times. The V gene is TRBV12-3 or TRBV12-4, the J gene TRBJ1-5, with D uncertain. V was clipped by 3 bases and J by 3 bases, with 12 bases between them. The CDR3 covers 15 residues. CDR3 nucleotides: TGTGCCAGCAGTTTTTTTCCCGGGGACAATCAGCCCCAGCATTTT. It is translated as CASSFFPGDNQPQHF.

This clonotype was recorded many times. The rearrangement links TRBV5-1 to TRBJ2-7, with a tentative D call TRBD1 (5 bases). The V gene lost 7 bases and the J gene lost 4 bases, with 18 bases spanning the gap. The CDR3 has 14 amino acids. Germline CDR1 reads SGHRS; CDR2 reads YFSETQ. This chain's CDR3 is CASRPLAGSYEQYF. The CDR3 region has the DNA TGCGCCAGCCGTCCCCTGGCAGGGTCATACGAGCAGTACTTC.

Many counts were recorded for this clonotype. The chain uses TRBV5-1 and TRBJ2-5; D perhaps matches TRBD2 (5 bases). This CDR3 spans 14 amino acids. Trimming took 3 bases from V and 2 from J, leaving 11 bases between them. Per the germline V gene, CDR1 is SGHRS and CDR2 is YFSETQ. CDR3 protein: CASSSSDSQETQYF. The CDR3 DNA is TGCGCCAGCAGCTCATCGGACTCTCAAGAGACCCAGTACTTC. Complete variable domain (other parts from reference TRBV5-1 and TRBJ2-5): KAGVTQTPRYLIKTRGQQVTLSCSPISGHRSVSWYQQTPGQGLQFLFEYFSETQRNKGNFPGRFSGRQFSNSRSEMNVSTLELGDSALYLCASSSSDSQETQYFGPGTRLLVL.

This clonotype was seen many times. V usage is TRBV2 and J usage is TRBJ2-4; D call uncertain. The CDR3 is 19 amino acids. Germline CDR1 SNHLY, CDR2 FYNNEI. Trimming removed 1 base at V and 3 bases at J, with 22 bases between. The CDR3 DNA is TGTGCCAGCAGTGAAGGACTGTACTCCCTTGAATGGGACAAAAACATTCAGTACTTC. Translated, it gives CASSEGLYSLEWDKNIQYF. The full variable domain, with the rest looked up from reference TRBV2 and TRBJ2-4, is EPEVTQTPSHQVTQMGQEVILRCVPISNHLYFYWYRQILGQKVEFLVSFYNNEISEKSEIFDDQFSVERPDGSNFTLKIRSTKLEDSAMYFCASSEGLYSLEWDKNIQYFGAGTRLSVL.

This clonotype was seen ten or more times. The chain links TRBV28 to TRBJ2-3; 7 nucleotides match TRBD1. Germline assignment: CDR1 MDHEN and CDR2 SYDVKM. The CDR3 is made up of 17 amino acids. Germline trimming cut 3 bases from V and 0 bases from J; bases unmatched to any gene: 9. The CDR3 spells CASSFNRGSPSTDTQYF. CDR3 DNA sequence: TGTGCCAGCAGTTTTAACAGGGGAAGCCCTAGCACAGATACGCAGTATTTT.

There are a few counts of this clonotype. The chain couples TRBV19 to TRBJ1-2; D unresolved. The CDR3 consists of 17 residues. V lost 0 bases and J lost 0, with 14 bases in between. Germline V gives CDR1 LNHDA, CDR2 SQIVND (reference sequence). CDR3 region: CASSIDRWGRANYGYTF. CDR3 DNA: TGTGCCAGTAGTATAGATCGCTGGGGAAGGGCTAACTATGGCTACACCTTC.

This clonotype was detected ten times or more. This chain connects TRBV28 to TRBJ2-3; D is unresolved. The germline CDR1 and CDR2 sequences are MDHEN and SYDVKM. V dropped 6 bases and J dropped 4 bases, with 8 bases sitting between them. The CDR3 sequence is 12 residues long. CDR3 loop: CASSRYADTQYF. CDR3 coding DNA: TGTGCCAGCAGCCGCTATGCAGATACGCAGTATTTT.

The chain couples TRBV5-1 to TRBJ1-2; a possible D gene is TRBD1 (6 bases). CDR3 length: 16 amino acids. Germline CDR1 and CDR2: SGHRS and YFSETQ. Trimming cost V 0 bases and J 3 bases, with 15 bases left between them. This chain's CDR3 is CASSLAGGGADYGYTF. The CDR3 DNA reads as TGCGCCAGCAGCTTGGCCGGGGGGGGCGCGGACTATGGCTACACCTTC. Full variable domain (outside the CDR3, taken from reference TRBV5-1 and TRBJ1-2): KAGVTQTPRYLIKTRGQQVTLSCSPISGHRSVSWYQQTPGQGLQFLFEYFSETQRNKGNFPGRFSGRQFSNSRSEMNVSTLELGDSALYLCASSLAGGGADYGYTFGSGTRLTVV.

This clonotype was observed a handful of times. The CDR3 DNA is TGCAGTGCTAGAGATCCAGACAGGGATTCCTATAATTCACCCCTCCACTTT. It encodes CSARDPDRDSYNSPLHF. V usage is TRBV20-1 and J usage is TRBJ1-6, with 7 bases fitting TRBD1. Looked up from germline, CDR1 is DFQATT and CDR2 is SNEGSKA (reference sequence). CDR3 length: 17 residues. V trimming: 0 bases; J trimming: 1 base; junction bases outside the gene matches: 6.

The chain carries TRBV7-9 and TRBJ1-1; maybe TRBD1 (5 bases). With 5 bases removed from V and 7 bases from J, the gap between germline ends came to 14 bases. CDR3 length: 13 amino acids. The V gene's germline CDR1 is SEHNR and CDR2 FQNEAQ (reference sequence). CDR3 nucleotides: TGTGCCAGCAGCCGCCCTGAAGGACATGAAGCTTTCTTT. Translation: CASSRPEGHEAFF.

Comment on this clonotype: With a much larger clone just one base away, this may be a read error. This CDR3 is missing its conserved last phenylalanine or tryptophan, likely due to a read error. The chain employs TRBV29-1 and TRBJ1-1; a possible D gene is TRBD1 (6 bases). Trimming pared 2 bases from V and 1 base from J, leaving 8 bases between. Germline assignment: CDR1 SQVTM and CDR2 ANQGSEA. The CDR3 totals 13 residues. The CDR3 bases are TGCAGCGTTGAAACAGGGACGAACACTGAAGCTTTCTCT. Its protein is CSVETGTNTEAFS.

The sample holds many counts of this clonotype. The chain joins TRBV6-8 to TRBJ1-5, with D uncertain. The CDR3 contains 14 residues. CDR1 and CDR2 (germline): MNHGY, SAAAGT. The V end lost 10 bases, the J end lost 7 bases, and 20 bases lay between the germline ends. This CDR3 reads CATSSGPLSQPQHF. In nucleotides, the CDR3 is TGTGCCACCTCCTCCGGCCCCCTATCCCAGCCCCAGCATTTT.

In its sample, this clonotype was seen many times. V is TRBV20-1 and J is TRBJ2-3; TRBD1 is a possible D gene (5 bases). V lost 6 bases to trimming and J lost 2 bases, with 15 bases between them. This CDR3 is built from 14 residues. Germline V gene lookup returns CDR1 DFQATT and CDR2 SNEGSKA (reference sequence). The CDR3 DNA follows: TGCAGTGCCCGCCCCTCAGGGCTCACAGATACGCAGTATTTT. Encoded protein: CSARPSGLTDTQYF.

In this sample, this clonotype turned up many times. This chain links TRBV12-3 or TRBV12-4 with TRBJ1-1, with D possibly being TRBD1 (6 bases). Trimming pared 3 bases from V and 6 bases from J, leaving 11 bases between. This CDR3 contains 13 residues. DNA of the CDR3: TGTGCCAGCAGTTTGGACAGAATGGCTGAAGCTTTCTTT. It encodes CASSLDRMAEAFF.

This rearrangement joins TRBV11-2 to TRBJ1-1; weak D call: TRBD1 (5 bases). Germline V gene sequence: CDR1 SGHAT, CDR2 FQNNGV. Trimming pared 5 bases from V and 8 bases from J, leaving 15 bases between. The CDR3 extends over 13 amino acids. CDR3 amino acids: CASSPFRGGEAFF. CDR3 bases: TGTGCCAGCAGCCCGTTCCGGGGGGGAGAAGCTTTCTTT.

The genes are TRBV11-1 and TRBJ1-2; D gene unclear. This CDR3 is 13 amino acids long. CDR1 and CDR2 (germline): SGHAT, FQDESV (reference sequence). V was trimmed by 5 bases and J by 4 bases, leaving 11 bases between them. The CDR3 reads CASSSQRAYGYTF. In DNA, the CDR3 is TGTGCCAGCAGCAGTCAAAGGGCCTATGGCTACACCTTC.

This clonotype has at least ten counts. This chain joins TRBV19 and TRBJ1-1, with TRBD1 matching over 10 bases. The germline CDR1 and CDR2 sequences are LNHDA and SQIVND (reference sequence). J lost 4 bases, V lost 5 bases, and 7 bases had no gene match. This CDR3 is built from 15 residues. CDR3 nucleotide sequence: TGTGCCAGTAGTCCTCGGACAGGGGGAGGCACTGAAGCTTTCTTT. Protein: CASSPRTGGGTEAFF.

The chain combines TRBV7-2 with TRBJ2-5, with D maybe TRBD2 (6 bases). Between the trimmed V and J ends, which lost 1 base and 10 bases, there was a span of 16 bases. This CDR3 contains 14 residues. Germline V gene lookup returns CDR1 SGHTA and CDR2 FQGNSA. CDR3 region: CASSLDVGRRDQYF. The DNA for the CDR3 is TGTGCCAGCAGCTTAGATGTGGGACGGAGGGACCAGTACTTC. The variable domain in full, with the rest retrieved from reference TRBV7-2 and TRBJ2-5, is GAGVSQSPSNKVTEKGKDVELRCDPISGHTALYWYRQSLGQGLEFLIYFQGNSAPDKSGLPSDRFSAERTGGSVSTLTIQRTQQEDSAVYLCASSLDVGRRDQYFGPGTRLLVL.

This clonotype has a handful of counts. CDR3 sequence: CASSYSNNEQYF. The CDR3 nucleotides are TGTGCCAGCAGTTACTCGAACAACGAGCAGTACTTC. V is TRBV6-5 and J is TRBJ2-7; D not certain. This CDR3 spans 12 amino acids. Germline values: CDR1 MNHEY, CDR2 SVGAGI. V was pared by 0 bases and J by 5 bases, with 5 bases between.

This clonotype was recorded a few times. The V and J genes are TRBV10-2 and TRBJ1-5, with D unclear. V was clipped by 3 bases and J by 4 bases, with 10 bases between them. Germline V gives CDR1 WSHSY, CDR2 SAAADI. CDR3 length: 14 amino acids. CDR3 amino acids: CASSDLGFNQPQHF. The CDR3 DNA reads as TGCGCCAGCAGTGACCTTGGATTTAATCAGCCCCAGCATTTT.